A selection of T cell receptor beta chains follows, all from one sample in a study of monozygotic twins with inflammatory bowel disease. Reanalyzing the 5' RACE reads, TCRdb keeps one entry per CDR3 protein, without DNA. Found here are nearly 450,000 distinct CDR3 sequences; the top ten clones hold around 2.4%. The sample comprised blood. These receptors came from a human donor with ulcerative colitis or Crohn's disease, or a healthy co-twin of an affected twin (not recorded which). CDR3s include the opening cysteine and the closing phenylalanine or tryptophan. The order of the fields is CDR3 length, V gene, J gene, CDR3 protein.

cdr3_length: 15
v_call: TRBV20-1
j_call: TRBJ2-1
cdr3_aa: CSARGLAGDYNEQFF

cdr3_length: 15
v_call: TRBV27
j_call: TRBJ2-1
cdr3_aa: CASSLRGTPYNEQFF

cdr3_length: 18
v_call: TRBV19
j_call: TRBJ2-3
cdr3_aa: CASSISGRLAGGTDTQYF

cdr3_length: 16
v_call: TRBV20-1
j_call: TRBJ2-3
cdr3_aa: CSARDPAGRTTDTQYF

cdr3_length: 15
v_call: TRBV5-1
j_call: TRBJ1-3
cdr3_aa: CASSPGTGPGNTIYF

cdr3_length: 16
v_call: TRBV6-1
j_call: TRBJ2-1
cdr3_aa: CAAGTSVLKGNNEQFF

cdr3_length: 15
v_call: TRBV19
j_call: TRBJ1-5
cdr3_aa: CASSPLSGDNQPQHF

cdr3_length: 15
v_call: TRBV20-1
j_call: TRBJ2-2
cdr3_aa: CSASPDNSNTGELFF

cdr3_length: 14
v_call: TRBV12-3/TRBV12-4
j_call: TRBJ2-2
cdr3_aa: CACRGRVPTGELFF

cdr3_length: 12
v_call: TRBV6-5
j_call: TRBJ2-5
cdr3_aa: CASSSAGETQYF

cdr3_length: 14
v_call: TRBV12-3/TRBV12-4
j_call: TRBJ2-3
cdr3_aa: CASSSHGGTDTQYF

cdr3_length: 15
v_call: TRBV11-2
j_call: TRBJ2-5
cdr3_aa: CASSLGTSGQETQYF

cdr3_length: 16
v_call: TRBV6-5
j_call: TRBJ2-2
cdr3_aa: CASSYPQGGDTGELFF

cdr3_length: 15
v_call: TRBV10-3
j_call: TRBJ2-7
cdr3_aa: CAISESDSGSYEQYF

cdr3_length: 17
v_call: TRBV24-1
j_call: TRBJ2-1
cdr3_aa: CATSDGPPTVSYNEQFF

cdr3_length: 13
v_call: TRBV20-1
j_call: TRBJ2-7
cdr3_aa: CSARPGTSGEQYF

cdr3_length: 16
v_call: TRBV6-5
j_call: TRBJ2-7
cdr3_aa: CASSSDRASSSYEQYF

cdr3_length: 14
v_call: TRBV20-1
j_call: TRBJ2-7
cdr3_aa: CSAADRRTPYEQYF

cdr3_length: 12
v_call: TRBV25-1
j_call: TRBJ2-7
cdr3_aa: CASGGGNYEQYF

cdr3_length: 15
v_call: TRBV12-3/TRBV12-4
j_call: TRBJ2-3
cdr3_aa: CASSPRQTWADTQYF

cdr3_length: 15
v_call: TRBV4-3
j_call: TRBJ1-1
cdr3_aa: CASSQDTGTGSEAFF

cdr3_length: 15
v_call: TRBV5-1
j_call: TRBJ2-3
cdr3_aa: CASSSTSGGTDTQYF

cdr3_length: 15
v_call: TRBV9
j_call: TRBJ1-2
cdr3_aa: CASSFGQVPLYGYTF

cdr3_length: 14
v_call: TRBV18
j_call: TRBJ2-7
cdr3_aa: CASSVEPGPYEQYF

cdr3_length: 11
v_call: TRBV30
j_call: TRBJ2-1
cdr3_aa: CAWSLYNEQFF

cdr3_length: 16
v_call: TRBV24-1
j_call: TRBJ2-1
cdr3_aa: CATSDLGGTSGNEQFF

cdr3_length: 17
v_call: TRBV11-2
j_call: TRBJ2-4
cdr3_aa: CASSPGTGGSAKNIQYF

cdr3_length: 16
v_call: TRBV4-3
j_call: TRBJ2-1
cdr3_aa: CASSQEGSGRANEQFF

cdr3_length: 11
v_call: TRBV12-3/TRBV12-4
j_call: TRBJ1-1
cdr3_aa: CASRQNTEAFF

cdr3_length: 14
v_call: TRBV15
j_call: TRBJ2-2
cdr3_aa: CATSRTGFAGELFF

cdr3_length: 12
v_call: TRBV20-1
j_call: TRBJ2-7
cdr3_aa: CSASVTGGEQYF

cdr3_length: 17
v_call: TRBV20-1
j_call: TRBJ2-7
cdr3_aa: CSARDSGQGATPYEQYF

cdr3_length: 16
v_call: TRBV2
j_call: TRBJ2-7
cdr3_aa: CASSDPRGASAYEQYF

cdr3_length: 15
v_call: TRBV9
j_call: TRBJ2-7
cdr3_aa: CASSPGGTDSYEQYF

cdr3_length: 15
v_call: TRBV5-5
j_call: TRBJ1-1
cdr3_aa: CASSGAGTANTEAFF

cdr3_length: 15
v_call: TRBV9
j_call: TRBJ1-3
cdr3_aa: CASSVVDSSGNTIYF

cdr3_length: 14
v_call: TRBV6-1
j_call: TRBJ1-4
cdr3_aa: CASNDRGSNEKLFF

cdr3_length: 15
v_call: TRBV7-8
j_call: TRBJ2-5
cdr3_aa: CASSLPGAVNETQYF

cdr3_length: 18
v_call: TRBV4-3
j_call: TRBJ2-3
cdr3_aa: CASSQDRGSGGGTDTQYF

cdr3_length: 12
v_call: TRBV20-1
j_call: TRBJ2-7
cdr3_aa: CSAPKDSNEQYF

cdr3_length: 13
v_call: TRBV5-1
j_call: TRBJ2-5
cdr3_aa: CASSLEYQETQYF

cdr3_length: 15
v_call: TRBV7-2
j_call: TRBJ1-4
cdr3_aa: CASSFQGASGEKLFF

cdr3_length: 16
v_call: TRBV15
j_call: TRBJ1-2
cdr3_aa: CATSRDKDRANYGYTF

cdr3_length: 16
v_call: TRBV5-4
j_call: TRBJ1-1
cdr3_aa: CASSKTGNTFGTEAFF

cdr3_length: 16
v_call: TRBV7-2
j_call: TRBJ2-1
cdr3_aa: CASSKYRDRGINEQFF

cdr3_length: 14
v_call: TRBV7-7
j_call: TRBJ1-1
cdr3_aa: CASSLAGSYTEAFF

cdr3_length: 13
v_call: TRBV4-3
j_call: TRBJ2-7
cdr3_aa: CASSLRQGWEQYF

cdr3_length: 15
v_call: TRBV18
j_call: TRBJ2-5
cdr3_aa: CASSLLAVEGETQYF

cdr3_length: 11
v_call: TRBV7-9
j_call: TRBJ2-1
cdr3_aa: CASIRGNGWFF

cdr3_length: 11
v_call: TRBV5-5
j_call: TRBJ1-1
cdr3_aa: CASTLQVEAFF

cdr3_length: 14
v_call: TRBV18
j_call: TRBJ2-7
cdr3_aa: CASSSAGGNYEQYF

cdr3_length: 13
v_call: TRBV6-1
j_call: TRBJ2-7
cdr3_aa: CASARDRIYEQYF

cdr3_length: 16
v_call: TRBV10-3
j_call: TRBJ2-1
cdr3_aa: CAISEKRMDFLNEQFF

cdr3_length: 11
v_call: TRBV2
j_call: TRBJ2-6
cdr3_aa: CASKWANVLTF